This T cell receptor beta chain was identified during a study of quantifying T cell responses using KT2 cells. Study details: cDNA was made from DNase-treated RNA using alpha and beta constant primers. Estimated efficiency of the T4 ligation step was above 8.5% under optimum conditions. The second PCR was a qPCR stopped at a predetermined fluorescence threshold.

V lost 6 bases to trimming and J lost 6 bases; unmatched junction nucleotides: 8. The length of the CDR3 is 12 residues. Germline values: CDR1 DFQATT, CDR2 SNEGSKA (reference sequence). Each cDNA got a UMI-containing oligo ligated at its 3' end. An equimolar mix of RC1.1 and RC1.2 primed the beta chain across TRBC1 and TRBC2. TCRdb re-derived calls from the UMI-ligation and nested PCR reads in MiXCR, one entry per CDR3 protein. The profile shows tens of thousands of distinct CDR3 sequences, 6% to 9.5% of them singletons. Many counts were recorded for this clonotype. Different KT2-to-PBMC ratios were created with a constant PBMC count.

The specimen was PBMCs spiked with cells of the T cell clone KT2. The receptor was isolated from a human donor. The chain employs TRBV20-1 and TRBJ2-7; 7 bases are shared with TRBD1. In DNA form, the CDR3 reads TGCAGTGCGTCACAGGGGATGGGCGAGCAGTACTTC. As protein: CSASQGMGEQYF.